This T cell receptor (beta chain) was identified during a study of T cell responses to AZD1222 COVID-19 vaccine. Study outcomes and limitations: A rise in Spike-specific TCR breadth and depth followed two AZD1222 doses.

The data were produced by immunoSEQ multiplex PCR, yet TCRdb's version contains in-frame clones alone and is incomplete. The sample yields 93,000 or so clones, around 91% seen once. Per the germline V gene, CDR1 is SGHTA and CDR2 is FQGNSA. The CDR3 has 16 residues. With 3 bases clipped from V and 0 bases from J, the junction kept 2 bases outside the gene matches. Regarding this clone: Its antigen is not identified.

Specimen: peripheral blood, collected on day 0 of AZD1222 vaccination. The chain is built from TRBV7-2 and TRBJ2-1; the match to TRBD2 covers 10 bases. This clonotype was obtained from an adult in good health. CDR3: CASSFTSGASYNEQFF. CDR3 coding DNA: TGTGCCAGCAGCTTCACTAGCGGGGCCTCCTACAATGAGCAGTTCTTC.